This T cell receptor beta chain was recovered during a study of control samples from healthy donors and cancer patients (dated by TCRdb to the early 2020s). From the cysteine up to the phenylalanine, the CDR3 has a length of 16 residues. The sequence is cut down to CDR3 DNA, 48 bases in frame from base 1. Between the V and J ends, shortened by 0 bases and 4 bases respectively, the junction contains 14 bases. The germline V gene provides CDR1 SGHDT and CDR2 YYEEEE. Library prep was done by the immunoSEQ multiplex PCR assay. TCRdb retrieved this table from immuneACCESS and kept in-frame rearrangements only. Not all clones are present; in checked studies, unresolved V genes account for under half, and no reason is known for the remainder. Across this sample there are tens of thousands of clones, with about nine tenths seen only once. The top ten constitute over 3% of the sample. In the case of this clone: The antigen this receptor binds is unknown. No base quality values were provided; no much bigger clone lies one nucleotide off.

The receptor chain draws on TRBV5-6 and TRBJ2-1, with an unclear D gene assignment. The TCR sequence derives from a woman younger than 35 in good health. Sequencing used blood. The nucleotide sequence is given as TGTGCCAGCAGCTTGGATGGTGGCCAGATATACAATGAGCAGTTCTTC. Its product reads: CASSLDGGQIYNEQFF.